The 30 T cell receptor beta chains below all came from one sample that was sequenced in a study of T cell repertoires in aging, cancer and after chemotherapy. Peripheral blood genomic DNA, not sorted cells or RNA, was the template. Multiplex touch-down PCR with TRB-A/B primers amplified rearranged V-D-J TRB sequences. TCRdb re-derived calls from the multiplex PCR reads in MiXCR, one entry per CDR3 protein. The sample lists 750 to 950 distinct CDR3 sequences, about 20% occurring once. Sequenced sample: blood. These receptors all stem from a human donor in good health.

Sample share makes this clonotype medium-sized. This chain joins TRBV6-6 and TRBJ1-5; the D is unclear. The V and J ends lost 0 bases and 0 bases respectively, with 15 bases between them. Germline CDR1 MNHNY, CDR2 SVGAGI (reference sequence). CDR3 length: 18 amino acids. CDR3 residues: CASSYSGPGAGSNQPQHF. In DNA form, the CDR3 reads TGTGCCAGCAGTTACTCGGGCCCCGGAGCCGGTAGCAATCAGCCCCAGCATTTT.

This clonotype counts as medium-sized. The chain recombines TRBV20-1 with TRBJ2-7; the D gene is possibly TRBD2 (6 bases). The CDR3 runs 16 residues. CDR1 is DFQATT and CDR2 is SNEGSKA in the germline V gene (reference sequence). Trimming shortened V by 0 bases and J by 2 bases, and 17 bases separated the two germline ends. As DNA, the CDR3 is TGCAGTGCTAGAGATGACCTAGCGTACCATCCCTACGAGCAGTACTTC. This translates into CSARDDLAYHPYEQYF.

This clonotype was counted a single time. CDR3 sequence: CASSLVGTGVATQYF. DNA of the CDR3: TGTGCCAGCAGCTTGGTGGGGACAGGGGTTGCGACCCAGTACTTC. The chain combines TRBV5-4 with TRBJ2-5; TRBD1 matches at 10 bases. This CDR3 has 15 amino acids. Germline trimming cut 0 bases from V and 7 bases from J; bases unmatched to any gene: 6. Germline CDR1 is SGHNT and CDR2 is YYREEE (reference sequence).

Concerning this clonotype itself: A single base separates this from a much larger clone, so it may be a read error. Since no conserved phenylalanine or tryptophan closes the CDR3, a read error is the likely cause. The CDR3 DNA reads as TGTGCCAGCAGCTTAATCAGACAGAATGAAAAACTGTTTTCT. Amino acids: CASSLIRQNEKLFS. This sequence joins TRBV7-9 and TRBJ1-4; the D gene is possibly TRBD1 (5 bases). Per the germline V gene, CDR1 is SEHNR and CDR2 is FQNEAQ (reference sequence). V was cut by 2 bases and J by 5 bases, with 9 bases left in between. The CDR3 has 14 residues.

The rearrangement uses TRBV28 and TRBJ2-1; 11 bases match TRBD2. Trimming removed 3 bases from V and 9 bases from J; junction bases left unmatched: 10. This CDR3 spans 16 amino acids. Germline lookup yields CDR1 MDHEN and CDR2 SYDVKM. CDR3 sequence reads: CASSFFSGRAGREQFF. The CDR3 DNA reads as TGTGCCAGCAGTTTTTTTAGCGGGAGGGCCGGTCGTGAGCAGTTCTTC.

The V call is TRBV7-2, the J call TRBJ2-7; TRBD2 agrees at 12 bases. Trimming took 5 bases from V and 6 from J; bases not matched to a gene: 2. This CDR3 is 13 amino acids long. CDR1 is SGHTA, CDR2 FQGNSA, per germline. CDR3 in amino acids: CASSRTSGAEQYF. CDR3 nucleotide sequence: TGTGCCAGCAGCCGGACTAGCGGGGCCGAGCAGTACTTC.

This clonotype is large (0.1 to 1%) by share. CDR3 sequence reads: CAWRAGGYGYTF. CDR3 in DNA: TGTGCCTGGAGGGCAGGGGGGTATGGCTACACCTTC. The chain couples TRBV30 to TRBJ1-2, with 7 bases that match TRBD1. The CDR3 is 12 amino acids. The J segment lost 5 bases and the V segment lost 3 bases, leaving 3 bases of the junction unmatched. The V gene's germline CDR1 is GTSNPN and CDR2 SVGIG (reference sequence).

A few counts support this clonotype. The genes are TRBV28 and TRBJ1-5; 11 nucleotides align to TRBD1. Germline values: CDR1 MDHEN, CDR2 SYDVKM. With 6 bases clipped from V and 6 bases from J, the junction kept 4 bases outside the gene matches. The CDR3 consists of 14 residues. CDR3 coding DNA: TGTGCCAGCAGCCCGGACAGGGGGCGTCAGCCCCAGCATTTT. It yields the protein CASSPDRGRQPQHF.

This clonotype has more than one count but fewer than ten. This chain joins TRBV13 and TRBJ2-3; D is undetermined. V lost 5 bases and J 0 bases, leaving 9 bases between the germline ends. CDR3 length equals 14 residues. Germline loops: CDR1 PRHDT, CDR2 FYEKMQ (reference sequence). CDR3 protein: CASSDSPSTDTQYF. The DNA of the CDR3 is TGTGCCAGCAGCGATTCTCCTAGCACAGATACGCAGTATTTT.

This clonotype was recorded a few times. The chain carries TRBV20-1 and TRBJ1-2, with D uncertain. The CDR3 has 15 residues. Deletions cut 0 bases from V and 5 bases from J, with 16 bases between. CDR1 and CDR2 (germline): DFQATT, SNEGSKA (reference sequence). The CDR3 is CSARDRAGAGYGYTF. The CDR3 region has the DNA TGCAGTGCTAGAGATAGGGCAGGCGCGGGGTATGGCTACACCTTC.

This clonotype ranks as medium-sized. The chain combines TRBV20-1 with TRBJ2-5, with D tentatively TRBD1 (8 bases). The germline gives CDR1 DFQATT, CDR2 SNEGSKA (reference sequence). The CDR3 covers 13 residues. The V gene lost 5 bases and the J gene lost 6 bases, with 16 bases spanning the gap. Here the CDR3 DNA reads TGCAGTGCTGGCCACAGGGGGGGAAAGACCCAGTACTTC. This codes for CSAGHRGGKTQYF.

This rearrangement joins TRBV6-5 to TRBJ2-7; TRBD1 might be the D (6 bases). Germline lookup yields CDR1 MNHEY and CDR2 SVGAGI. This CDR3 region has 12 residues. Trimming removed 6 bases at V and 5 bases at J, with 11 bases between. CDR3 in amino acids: CASSPAGDEQYF. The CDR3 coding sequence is TGTGCCAGCAGCCCAGCAGGGGACGAGCAGTACTTC.

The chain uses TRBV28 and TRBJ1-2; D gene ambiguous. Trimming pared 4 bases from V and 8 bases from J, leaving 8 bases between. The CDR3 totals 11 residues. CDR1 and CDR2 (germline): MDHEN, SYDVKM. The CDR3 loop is CASSSSGGYTF. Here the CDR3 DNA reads TGTGCCAGCAGTTCCTCTGGGGGCTACACCTTC.

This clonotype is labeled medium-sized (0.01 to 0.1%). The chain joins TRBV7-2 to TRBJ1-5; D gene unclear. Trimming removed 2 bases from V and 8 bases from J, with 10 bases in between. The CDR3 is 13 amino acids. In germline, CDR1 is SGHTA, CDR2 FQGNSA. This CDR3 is CASSLQPTEPQHF. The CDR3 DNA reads TGTGCCAGCAGCTTACAGCCGACGGAGCCCCAGCATTTT.

CDR3 DNA sequence: TGTGCCAGCAGTGAAGGAGACGGATCCAGCTCCTACGAGCAGTACTTC. As protein: CASSEGDGSSSYEQYF. The rearrangement joins TRBV2 to TRBJ2-7; D gene uncertain. Per the germline V gene, CDR1 is SNHLY and CDR2 is FYNNEI. The CDR3 loop spans 16 amino acids. The V end was cut by 1 base, the J end by 0 bases, with 13 bases between.

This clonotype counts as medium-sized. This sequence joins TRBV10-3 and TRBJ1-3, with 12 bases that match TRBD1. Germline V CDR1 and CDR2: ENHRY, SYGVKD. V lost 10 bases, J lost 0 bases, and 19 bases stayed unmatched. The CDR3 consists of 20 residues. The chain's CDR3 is CATRQGAGQGAESSGNTIYF. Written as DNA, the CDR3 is TGTGCCACGCGACAGGGGGCGGGACAGGGGGCAGAAAGCTCTGGAAACACCATATATTTT.

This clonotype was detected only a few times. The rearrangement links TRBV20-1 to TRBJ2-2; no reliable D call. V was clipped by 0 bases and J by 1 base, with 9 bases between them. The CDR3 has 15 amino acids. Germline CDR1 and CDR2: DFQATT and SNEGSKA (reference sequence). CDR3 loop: CSARDGLWNTGELFF. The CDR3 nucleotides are TGCAGTGCTAGAGATGGTTTATGGAACACCGGGGAGCTGTTTTTT.

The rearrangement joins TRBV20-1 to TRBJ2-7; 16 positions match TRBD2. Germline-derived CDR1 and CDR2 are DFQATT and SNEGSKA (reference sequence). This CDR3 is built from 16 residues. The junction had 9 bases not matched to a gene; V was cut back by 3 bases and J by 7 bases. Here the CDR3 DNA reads TGCAGTGCTAGTCCCGGGACTAGCGGGAGGGTGGGGGAGCAGTACTTC. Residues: CSASPGTSGRVGEQYF.

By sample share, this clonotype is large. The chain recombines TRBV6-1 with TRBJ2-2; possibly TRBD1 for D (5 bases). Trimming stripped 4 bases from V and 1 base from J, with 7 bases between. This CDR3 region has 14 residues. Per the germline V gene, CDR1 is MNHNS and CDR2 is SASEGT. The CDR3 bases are TGTGCCAGCAGTGCACAGGTGAACACCGGGGAGCTGTTTTTT. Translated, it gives CASSAQVNTGELFF.

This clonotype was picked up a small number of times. The DNA of the CDR3 is TGTGCCAGCACCGGGACCCGGGGGGTCGGGGAGACCCAGTACTTC. Translated, it gives CASTGTRGVGETQYF. The chain couples TRBV7-2 to TRBJ2-5, with 7 bases aligning to TRBD2. CDR3 size: 15 residues. CDR1 is SGHTA and CDR2 is FQGNSA in the germline V gene. J was trimmed by 5 bases and V by 7 bases; bases with no gene match: 13.

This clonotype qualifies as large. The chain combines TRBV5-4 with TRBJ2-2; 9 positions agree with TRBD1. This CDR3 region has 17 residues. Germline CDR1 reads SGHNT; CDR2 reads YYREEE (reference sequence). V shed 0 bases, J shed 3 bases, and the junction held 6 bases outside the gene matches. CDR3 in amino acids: CASSLGVDRGYTGELFF. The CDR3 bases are TGTGCCAGCAGCTTGGGGGTGGACAGGGGATACACCGGGGAGCTGTTTTTT.

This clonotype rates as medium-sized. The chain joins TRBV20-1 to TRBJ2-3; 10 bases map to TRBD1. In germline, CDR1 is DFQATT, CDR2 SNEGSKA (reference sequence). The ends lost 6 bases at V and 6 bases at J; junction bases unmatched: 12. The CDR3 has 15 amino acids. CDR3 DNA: TGCAGTGCAGAGGGACAGGGGCTTTCAGTCGATACGCAGTATTTT. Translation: CSAEGQGLSVDTQYF.

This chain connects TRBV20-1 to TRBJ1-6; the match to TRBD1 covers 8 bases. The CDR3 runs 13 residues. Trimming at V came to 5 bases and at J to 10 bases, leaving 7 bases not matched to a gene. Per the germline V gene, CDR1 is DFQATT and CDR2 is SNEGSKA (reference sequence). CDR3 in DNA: TGCAGTGCTTCCGGGACAGGCAGATCACCCCTCCACTTT. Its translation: CSASGTGRSPLHF.

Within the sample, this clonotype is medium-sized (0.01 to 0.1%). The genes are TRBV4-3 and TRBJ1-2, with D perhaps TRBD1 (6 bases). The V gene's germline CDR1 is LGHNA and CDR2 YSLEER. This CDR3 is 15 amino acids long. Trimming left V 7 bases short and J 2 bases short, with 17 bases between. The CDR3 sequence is CASNPDRSLNYGYTF. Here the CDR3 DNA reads TGCGCCAGCAACCCGGACAGATCCCTAAACTATGGCTACACCTTC.

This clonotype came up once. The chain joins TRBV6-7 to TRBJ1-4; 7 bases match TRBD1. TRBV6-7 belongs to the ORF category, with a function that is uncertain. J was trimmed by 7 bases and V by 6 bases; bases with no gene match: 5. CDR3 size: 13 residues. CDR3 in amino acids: CASRLTGFEKLFF. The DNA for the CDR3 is TGTGCCAGCAGATTGACAGGGTTTGAAAAACTGTTTTTT.

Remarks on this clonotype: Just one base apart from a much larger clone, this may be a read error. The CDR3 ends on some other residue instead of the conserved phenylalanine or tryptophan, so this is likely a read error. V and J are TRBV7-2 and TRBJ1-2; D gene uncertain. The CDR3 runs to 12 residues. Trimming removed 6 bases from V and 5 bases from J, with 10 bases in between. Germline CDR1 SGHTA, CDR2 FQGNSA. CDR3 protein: CASSREFYGYTL. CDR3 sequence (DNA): TGTGCCAGCAGTCGTGAATTTTATGGCTACACCCTC.

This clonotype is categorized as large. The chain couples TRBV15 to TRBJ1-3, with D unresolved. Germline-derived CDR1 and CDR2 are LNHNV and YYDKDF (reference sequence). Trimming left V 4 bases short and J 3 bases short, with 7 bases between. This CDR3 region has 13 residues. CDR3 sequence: CATSTHLGNTIYF. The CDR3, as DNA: TGTGCCACCAGCACCCACCTTGGAAACACCATATATTTT.

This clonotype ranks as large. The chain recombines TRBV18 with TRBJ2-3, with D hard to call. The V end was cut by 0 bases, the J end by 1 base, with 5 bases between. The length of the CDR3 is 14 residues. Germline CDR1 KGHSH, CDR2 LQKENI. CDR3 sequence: CASSPPGGTDTQYF. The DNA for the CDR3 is TGTGCCAGCTCACCACCGGGCGGCACAGATACGCAGTATTTT.

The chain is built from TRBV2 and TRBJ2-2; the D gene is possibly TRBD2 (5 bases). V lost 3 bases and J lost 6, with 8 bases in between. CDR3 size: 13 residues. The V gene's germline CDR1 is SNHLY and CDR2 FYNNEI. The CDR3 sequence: CASSEWESGELFF. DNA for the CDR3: TGTGCCAGCAGTGAGTGGGAGTCCGGGGAGCTGTTTTTT.

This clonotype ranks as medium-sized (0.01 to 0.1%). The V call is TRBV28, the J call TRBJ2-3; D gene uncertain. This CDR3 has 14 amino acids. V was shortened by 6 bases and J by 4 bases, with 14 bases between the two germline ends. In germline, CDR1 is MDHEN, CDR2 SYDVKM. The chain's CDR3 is CASSRPASADTQYF. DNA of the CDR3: TGTGCCAGCAGCCGACCGGCCTCGGCAGATACGCAGTATTTT.